This T cell receptor beta chain was identified in a study of cytomegalovirus exposure and HLA in healthy donors. The CDR3 covers 13 residues. Trimming stripped 0 bases from V and 7 bases from J, with 5 bases between. The PCR had 60 Vbeta and 13 Jbeta primers. Data came from immunoSEQ multiplex PCR; TCRdb stores just in-frame clones and leaves some out. This sample carries 210,000 or so clones, 76% of them seen once, and the ten largest clones take 0.63%. The TCR was taken from a man aged 18 to 30 in good health and CMV-seronegative. The sequenced material came from PBMCs. V usage is TRBV5-7 and J usage is TRBJ1-6, with D perhaps TRBD1 (5 bases). TRBV5-7 is labeled an ORF, and its function is uncertain. The CDR3 loop reads CASSLDRNSPLHF. The CDR3 region has the DNA TGTGCCAGCAGCTTGGACAGGAATTCACCCCTCCACTTT.